Below are 16 T cell receptor beta chains sequenced from a single sample in a study of blood T cell repertoires in COVID-19. Using immunoSEQ multiplex PCR, the repertoire was profiled, and TCRdb retains in-frame clones only, with some absent. Of 95,000 to 150,000 clones in the sample, over 75% are singletons; the top ten hold roughly 6.7%. The sequencing sample was made of peripheral blood. All receptors come from a man older than 75 with active or convalescent COVID-19.

The J gene is TRBJ1-1, the V gene TRBV19; possible D gene TRBD1, 6 bases. The CDR3 covers 13 residues. Germline lookup yields CDR1 LNHDA and CDR2 SQIVND (reference sequence). The V end lost 8 bases, the J end lost 5 bases, and 15 bases lay between the germline ends. CDR3 DNA sequence: TGTGCCAGTGACCCCGGGGGGCGGACTGAAGCTTTCTTT. This codes for CASDPGGRTEAFF.

This chain connects TRBV28 to TRBJ1-5; possible D gene TRBD1, 6 bases. V lost 6 bases and J lost 1, with 19 bases in between. The CDR3 sequence is 17 residues long. The germline V gene has CDR1 MDHEN and CDR2 SYDVKM. The DNA for the CDR3 is TGTGCCAGCAGCCTAGTGGGGGGGGCGGGGAGCAATCAGCCCCAGCATTTT. Translated, it gives CASSLVGGAGSNQPQHF. The variable domain in full, with the rest retrieved from reference TRBV28 and TRBJ1-5, is DVKVTQSSRYLVKRTGEKVFLECVQDMDHENMFWYRQDPGLGLRLIYFSYDVKMKEKGDIPEGYSVSREKKERFSLILESASTNQTSMYLCASSLVGGAGSNQPQHFGDGTRLSIL.

The V and J genes are TRBV3-1 (or the pseudogene TRBV3-2) and TRBJ2-2, with D unclear. Per the germline V gene, CDR1 is LGHDT and CDR2 is YNNKEL (reference sequence). V was pared by 4 bases and J by 1 base, with 10 bases between. The CDR3 totals 15 residues. In DNA form, the CDR3 reads TGTGCCAGCAGCCTAGATGGGCAGAACACCGGGGAGCTGTTTTTT. Translation: CASSLDGQNTGELFF.

This clone has only a few counts. The chain uses TRBV10-3 and TRBJ2-5; no definite D call. Trimming cost V 0 bases and J 4 bases, with 3 bases left between them. The CDR3 loop spans 12 amino acids. CDR1 and CDR2 from the germline V gene are ENHRY and SYGVKD. CDR3 bases: TGTGCCATCAGTGAGTCGAGAGAGACCCAGTACTTC. Encoded protein: CAISESRETQYF.

The chain links TRBV6-2 or TRBV6-3 to TRBJ1-1; the match to TRBD1 covers 9 bases. The V gene's germline CDR1 is MNHEY and CDR2 SVGEGT. The J segment lost 5 bases and the V segment lost 5 bases, leaving 12 bases of the junction unmatched. The CDR3 is 16 residues long. CDR3 amino acids: CASSRDRVTPGTEAFF. CDR3 sequence (DNA): TGTGCCAGCAGTAGGGACAGGGTCACTCCGGGGACTGAAGCTTTCTTT.

This chain joins TRBV7-8 and TRBJ1-2, with 8 bases that match TRBD1. Per the germline V gene, CDR1 is SGHVS and CDR2 is FQNEAQ. The trim removed 5 bases at V and 4 bases at J, leaving 6 bases unmatched. The CDR3 extends over 14 amino acids. This chain's CDR3 is CASSLRQGSYGYTF. As DNA, the CDR3 is TGTGCCAGCAGCCTGCGACAGGGGTCCTATGGCTACACCTTC.

The V and J genes are TRBV7-3 and TRBJ1-3; D ambiguous. The CDR3 extends over 17 amino acids. In germline, CDR1 is SGHTA, CDR2 FQGTGA. V gave up 5 bases and J gave up 4 bases, with 21 bases separating them. CDR3 region: CASSPLPGSSGGNTIYF. The CDR3 DNA sequence: TGTGCCAGCAGCCCCCTCCCCGGGTCCTCCGGAGGAAACACCATATATTTT.

In nucleotides, the CDR3 is TGCGCCAGCAGCGGGCCGGGCAGGGGTAACACCGGGGAGCTGTTTTTT. Encoded protein: CASSGPGRGNTGELFF. This chain uses TRBV5-1 with TRBJ2-2; tentative D call: TRBD1 (6 bases). The CDR3 covers 16 residues. Between the trimmed V and J ends, which lost 4 bases and 2 bases, there was a span of 15 bases. The germline V gene has CDR1 SGHRS and CDR2 YFSETQ.

This chain links TRBV11-2 with TRBJ2-1; 7 nucleotides align to TRBD1. The CDR3 is made up of 17 amino acids. Germline V gives CDR1 SGHAT, CDR2 FQNNGV. Germline trimming cut 7 bases from V and 0 bases from J; bases unmatched to any gene: 12. CDR3 in DNA: TGTGCCAGCAAGGGACAGAGAGACATGAGCTCCTACAATGAGCAGTTCTTC. This sequence encodes CASKGQRDMSSYNEQFF.

The chain is built from TRBV4-3 and TRBJ2-1; D is possibly TRBD2 (6 bases). The germline V and J ends were trimmed by 0 bases and 3 bases, with 18 bases remaining between them. CDR3 length: 18 amino acids. Germline CDR1 and CDR2: LGHNA and YSLEER. The CDR3 is CASSQEGVLGLSYNEQFF. DNA of the CDR3: TGCGCCAGCAGCCAAGAAGGCGTCTTGGGACTGAGCTACAATGAGCAGTTCTTC.

The chain links TRBV2 to TRBJ2-1; D ambiguous. Between the trimmed V and J ends, which lost 5 bases and 13 bases, there was a span of 12 bases. The CDR3 spans 11 residues. CDR1 is SNHLY, CDR2 FYNNEI, per germline. CDR3: CASSIPWPQFF. The CDR3 DNA sequence: TGTGCCAGCAGTATCCCCTGGCCCCAGTTCTTC.

The rearrangement joins TRBV7-3 to TRBJ1-2; 7 bases agree with TRBD1. CDR1 is SGHTA and CDR2 is FQGTGA in the germline V gene. After removal of 2 bases from V and 8 bases from J, the junction contained 5 bases not matched to a gene. This CDR3 has 13 residues. CDR3: CASSLQQGRGYTF. The CDR3 coding sequence is TGTGCCAGCAGCTTACAACAGGGGCGCGGCTACACCTTC.

This clone was detected only once. The chain uses TRBV7-6 and TRBJ1-1, with unresolved D. The V gene's germline CDR1 is SGHVS and CDR2 FNYEAQ. The V gene lost 6 bases and the J gene lost 7 bases, with 9 bases spanning the gap. This CDR3 comprises 11 residues. The CDR3 nucleotides read TGTGCCAGCAGGGTAGATATTGAAGCTTTCTTT. The encoded protein is CASRVDIEAFF.

The V and J genes are TRBV5-1 and TRBJ2-7; 8 nucleotides align to TRBD2. The length of the CDR3 is 15 residues. Germline V lookup: CDR1 SGHRS, CDR2 YFSETQ. V shed 1 base, J shed 2 bases, and the junction held 5 bases outside the gene matches. CDR3 DNA: TGCGCCAGCAGCTTGTTAGCGGGACCGACCTACGAGCAGTACTTC. Its protein is CASSLLAGPTYEQYF.

The V call is TRBV3-1 (or the pseudogene TRBV3-2), the J call TRBJ1-5; maybe TRBD1 (6 bases). Germline V gene data show CDR1 as LGHDT and CDR2 as YNNKEL (reference sequence). The CDR3 loop spans 15 amino acids. Trimming stripped 8 bases from V and 3 bases from J, with 17 bases between. CDR3 sequence: CASQKGGSNNQPQHF. The DNA of the CDR3 is TGTGCCAGCCAAAAGGGGGGGTCCAACAATCAGCCCCAGCATTTT.

The chain joins TRBV11-2 to TRBJ2-7; possibly TRBD2 for D (6 bases). This CDR3 has 15 residues. Germline values: CDR1 SGHAT, CDR2 FQNNGV. V lost 5 bases and J 2 bases, leaving 16 bases between the germline ends. Here the CDR3 reads CASSPGDRRAYEQYF. CDR3 nucleotide sequence: TGTGCCAGCAGCCCGGGGGACCGCCGAGCCTACGAGCAGTACTTC.